This paragraph reports one T cell receptor beta chain. Its antigen is unidentified. The record originates from a study of Graves' ophthalmopathy and Graves' hyperthyroidism. The germline gives CDR1 LNHNV, CDR2 YYDKDF (reference sequence). V lost 6 bases to trimming and J lost 4 bases, with 13 bases between them. The CDR3 covers 14 residues. Transcripts of RNA were the source for amplifying TCR beta CDR3 regions. HTBI-primed RT-PCR formed the first round, and a multiplex PCR formed the second. TCRdb redid the calling of the multiplex PCR reads with MiXCR, one entry per CDR3 protein. The table records 200,000 to 250,000 distinct CDR3 sequences, 20% to 25% of them present only once. Overall study results and limits: For separating ophthalmopathy from stable hyperthyroidism, a 13-signature model gave approximately 90% sensitivity and about 82% specificity. Also, most clonotypes expanded in the thyroid above 0.001 frequency appeared in blood.

The clonotype originates from a woman aged 45-59 years with Graves' ophthalmopathy. The sample consisted of peripheral blood. This sequence joins TRBV15 and TRBJ2-4; possible D gene TRBD2, 6 bases. CDR3 protein: CATRASAEKNIQYF. The CDR3 DNA reads as TGTGCCACCAGGGCTAGCGCCGAGAAAAACATTCAGTACTTC.